This T cell receptor beta chain was retrieved from a study of T cells expressing NK-cell markers (TCRdb year 2020). About the study as a whole: TCR beta-chain repertoires were profiled in sorted CD3+CD56+NKG2C+, CD3+CD56+NKG2C- and CD3+CD56-NKG2C+ T-cell subsets from about 8 donors. All eight donors whose samples were sequenced were randomly selected healthy volunteers, three of them men and five women. Illumina HiSeq 2000/2500, MiSeq or NextSeq was used to sequence libraries as 2 x 150 bp reads. Among the eight sequenced donors, only one was HCMV-seronegative, while the other seven were HCMV-seropositive.

CDR1 LNHDA and CDR2 SQIVND were looked up in the germline V gene (reference sequence). The cysteine opens and the phenylalanine closes a CDR3 of 13 amino acids. The DNA is not on file. Concerning this clonotype itself: Its antigen is still unknown.

The sequencer listed for this sample is Illumina HiSeq 2000. The TCR beta cDNA libraries were made using 5'RACE template switching, a step that added both a universal primer site and unique molecular identifiers. cDNA synthesis was primed from the TCR beta constant segment, followed by two successive PCR amplification steps. Per the original workflow: MIGEC handled demultiplexing of the reads and grouping by UMI, while MiTCR was used to assemble and quantify clonotypes. Only TCR cDNA sequences supported by at least two reads were kept to exclude erroneous sequences. Downstream repertoire analysis used the tcR package, and clonotypes were matched across fractions by CDR3 nucleotide sequence plus V segment. VDJmatch was used to annotate antigen specificity against VDJdb, with one amino acid substitution in CDR3 allowed. Reads reprocessed by TCRdb are summarized as one entry per CDR3 protein sequence, and DNA is absent. In this record, the V and J calls reflect TCRdb's handling and not the investigators' own analysis. The data table for this sample lists roughly 450,000 distinct CDR3 sequences. Approximately 1.5% of the sample goes to the ten largest clones.

General findings and caveats noted by the study authors: It remained unclear whether the expanded NKG2C-expressing T cell clones were specific for HCMV antigens. In roughly 6 donors, the dominant CD3+CD56+NKG2C+ clonotypes ranked among the top 10 CD8+ clonotypes, making up 1.0-7.0% of CD8+ T cells. Those dominant clonotypes were again the most abundant among CD3+CD56-NKG2C+ cells in a few donors, at about 25-65%.

HCMV-specific IgG was detected in serum with a commercial ELISA kit to determine HCMV serostatus. Peripheral blood mononuclear cells were isolated from blood by Ficoll density gradient centrifugation. Sequencing was done on a sample of blood T cells: a sorted CD56 or NKG2C T cell subset, CD4+ or CD8+ T cells, or bulk PBMC T cells (not recorded which). The chain uses TRBV19 and TRBJ1-2. This clonotype originated in a woman aged 45-65 years in good health. Donor details come from another sample of the same person, matched by shared clones. CDR3 protein: CASSIGGTYGYTF. The reference TRBV19 and TRBJ1-2 proteins fill in what lies around the CDR3, so the full variable domain reads DGGITQSPKYLFRKEGQNVTLSCEQNLNHDAMYWYRQDPGQGLRLIYYSQIVNDFQKGDIAEGYSVSREKKESFPLTVTSAQKNPTAFYLCASSIGGTYGYTFGSGTRLTVV.